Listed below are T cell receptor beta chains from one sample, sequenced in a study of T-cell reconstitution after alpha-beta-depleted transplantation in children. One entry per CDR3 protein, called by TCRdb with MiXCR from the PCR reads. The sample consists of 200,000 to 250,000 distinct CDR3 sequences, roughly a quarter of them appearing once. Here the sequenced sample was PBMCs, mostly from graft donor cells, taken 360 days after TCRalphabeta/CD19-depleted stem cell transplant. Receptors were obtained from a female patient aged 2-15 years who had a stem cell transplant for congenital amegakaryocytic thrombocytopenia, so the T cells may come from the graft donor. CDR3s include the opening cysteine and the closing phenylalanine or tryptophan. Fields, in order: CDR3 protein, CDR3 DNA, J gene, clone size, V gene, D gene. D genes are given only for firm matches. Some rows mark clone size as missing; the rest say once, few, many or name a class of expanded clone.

CSARDPYEQYF TGCAGTGCTAGAGATCCCTACGAGCAGTACTTC TRBJ2-7 many TRBV20-1 -
CASSQDWQGFYEQYF TGCGCCAGCAGCCAAGATTGGCAGGGGTTCTACGAGCAGTACTTC TRBJ2-7 - TRBV4-1 -
CASSLDGRAREQYF TGTGCCAGCAGCTTAGATGGCAGGGCGAGGGAGCAGTACTTC TRBJ2-7 - TRBV7-2 -
CAISDRGLTEAFF TGTGCCATCAGTGACAGGGGGCTCACTGAAGCTTTCTTT TRBJ1-1 once TRBV10-3 TRBD1
CASSLWAPGEKLFF TGTGCCAGCAGCTTGTGGGCCCCGGGAGAAAAACTGTTTTTT TRBJ1-4 - TRBV5-5 -
CSAVGPSVQETQYF TGCAGTGCTGTAGGACCGTCGGTCCAAGAGACCCAGTACTTC TRBJ2-5 - TRBV20-1 -
CASSQVEIPYYGYTF TGCGCCAGCAGCCAAGTTGAAATACCCTACTATGGCTACACCTTC TRBJ1-2 - TRBV4-1 -
CASSLAISGNRDTQYF TGCGCCAGCAGCTTGGCCATTAGCGGGAACAGAGATACGCAGTATTTT TRBJ2-3 - TRBV5-1 TRBD2
CAWKGTYDQYF TGTGCCTGGAAAGGGACCTACGACCAGTACTTC TRBJ2-7 - TRBV30 -
CASSNKGGGETQYF TGTGCCAGCAGTAACAAAGGAGGAGGGGAGACCCAGTACTTC TRBJ2-5 - TRBV12-3/TRBV12-4 -
CASRPVRRGGGELFF TGTGCCAGCAGGCCCGTCCGGCGGGGTGGCGGGGAGCTGTTTTTT TRBJ2-2 - TRBV7-2 -
CAWSMSQRGYEQYF TGTGCCTGGAGTATGTCCCAGCGGGGTTACGAGCAGTACTTC TRBJ2-7 - TRBV30 TRBD2
CASSLGREETQYF TGTGCCAGCAGTTTGGGGAGGGAAGAGACCCAGTACTTC TRBJ2-5 many TRBV28 TRBD2
CASSGDRANYGYTF TGTGCCAGCAGCGGGGACAGGGCGAACTATGGCTACACCTTC TRBJ1-2 once TRBV9 TRBD1
CASGLVTALAGGNEQFF TGTGCTAGTGGTTTGGTGACGGCCCTAGCGGGAGGAAATGAGCAGTTCTTC TRBJ2-1 few TRBV12-5 TRBD2
CASSQRDHNTGELFF TGCGCCAGCAGCCAAAGGGACCATAACACCGGGGAGCTGTTTTTT TRBJ2-2 - TRBV4-1 -
CASSFSPALFAYGYTF TGTGCCAGCAGCTTTAGTCCGGCCCTTTTTGCCTATGGCTACACCTTC TRBJ1-2 - TRBV5-5 -
CASSPRGVSYNEQFF TGTGCCAGCAGTCCGAGGGGGGTTTCCTACAATGAGCAGTTCTTC TRBJ2-1 few TRBV27 -
CASSQWQGPRLAKNIQYF TGCGCCAGCAGCCAGTGGCAGGGGCCCCGTCTAGCCAAAAACATTCAGTACTTC TRBJ2-4 few TRBV4-3 -
CASSDSGRGADTQYF TGTGCCAGCAGTGATAGCGGGAGGGGAGCAGATACGCAGTATTTT TRBJ2-3 few TRBV25-1 TRBD2
CASSQERQGITGELFF TGTGCCAGCAGCCAAGAAAGGCAGGGTATCACCGGGGAGCTGTTTTTT TRBJ2-2 - TRBV14 -
CASSQVWLAGLHEQYF TGTGCCAGCAGCCAAGTGTGGTTAGCGGGGCTCCACGAGCAGTACTTC TRBJ2-7 - TRBV4-2 TRBD2
CSALDRAWDQPQHF TGCAGTGCTCTTGACAGGGCCTGGGATCAGCCCCAGCATTTT TRBJ1-5 few TRBV20-1 TRBD1
CSARAWTSEKQNIQYF TGCAGTGCTAGAGCTTGGACTAGCGAGAAGCAAAACATTCAGTACTTC TRBJ2-4 - TRBV20-1 TRBD2
CASSQVLPVRGGRGDEQFF TGTGCCAGCAGCCAAGTTCTCCCTGTGCGGGGGGGCAGGGGCGATGAGCAGTTCTTC TRBJ2-1 few TRBV4-2 TRBD2
CASSSIQGNTEAFF TGTGCCAGCAGTTCGATACAGGGGAACACTGAAGCTTTCTTT TRBJ1-1 - TRBV12-3/TRBV12-4 -
CASSLIGRYNEQFF TGTGCCAGCAGTTTGATCGGGAGATACAATGAGCAGTTCTTC TRBJ2-1 - TRBV27 -
CASSNPPGSVYEAFF TGTGCCAGCAGCAACCCCCCGGGGTCGGTTTATGAAGCTTTCTTT TRBJ1-1 - TRBV6-1 -
CSARDWDSYGYTF TGCAGTGCTAGAGATTGGGACAGCTATGGCTACACCTTC TRBJ1-2 - TRBV20-1 TRBD1
CASRPAGGYNEQFF TGTGCCAGCAGGCCAGCGGGGGGGTACAATGAGCAGTTCTTC TRBJ2-1 few TRBV6-1 TRBD2
CASSLGRPSSYNEQFF TGTGCCAGCAGTTTGGGGCGGCCCAGCTCCTACAATGAGCAGTTCTTC TRBJ2-1 - TRBV27 -
CASSRLVLDADTQYF TGTGCCAGCAGCCGACTAGTCCTCGACGCAGATACGCAGTATTTT TRBJ2-3 few TRBV7-9 -
CASSYLSGQGETQYF TGTGCCAGCAGTTACCTATCGGGACAGGGGGAGACCCAGTACTTC TRBJ2-5 few TRBV12-3/TRBV12-4 TRBD1
CASSFLEGQETQYF TGTGCCAGCAGCTTCCTCGAGGGACAAGAGACCCAGTACTTC TRBJ2-5 - TRBV7-9 -
CASRVSGDGTDTQYF TGCGCCAGCAGGGTTAGCGGGGATGGCACAGATACGCAGTATTTT TRBJ2-3 - TRBV10-2 TRBD2
CSARTITDTQYF TGCAGTGCAAGGACAATCACAGATACGCAGTATTTT TRBJ2-3 few TRBV20-1 -
CASSSTGNEQFF TGTGCCAGCAGTTCTACCGGGAATGAGCAGTTCTTC TRBJ2-1 many TRBV6-5 -
CASSRDLGGNNEQFF TGTGCCAGCAGCCGAGACTTGGGCGGGAACAATGAGCAGTTCTTC TRBJ2-1 - TRBV7-9 -
CASSEGSAYEQYF TGCGCCAGCAGTGAGGGCAGCGCCTACGAGCAGTACTTC TRBJ2-7 - TRBV10-1 -
CASSLVTGGELFF TGTGCCAGCAGCTTAGTGACAGGGGGCGAGCTGTTTTTT TRBJ2-2 - TRBV11-3 TRBD1
CASSFPTGSYEQYF TGTGCCAGCAGTTTCCCGACAGGGTCCTACGAGCAGTACTTC TRBJ2-7 few TRBV28 TRBD1
CASTHRQGSYNEQFF TGCGCCAGCACGCATAGACAGGGCTCCTACAATGAGCAGTTCTTC TRBJ2-1 few TRBV5-1 TRBD1
CASHRTNSYEQYF TGTGCCAGCCACAGGACGAACTCCTACGAGCAGTACTTC TRBJ2-7 - TRBV13 -
CASSINRGRNTGELFF TGTGCCAGCAGCATCAACAGGGGGCGGAACACCGGGGAGCTGTTTTTT TRBJ2-2 - TRBV11-2 TRBD1
CASSSTGASYEQYF TGTGCCAGCAGTTCCACAGGGGCCTCCTACGAGCAGTACTTC TRBJ2-7 - TRBV12-3/TRBV12-4 TRBD1
CASSLSWLAGKSYNEQFF TGCGCCAGCAGCTTGTCATGGCTAGCGGGAAAATCCTACAATGAGCAGTTCTTC TRBJ2-1 few TRBV5-1 TRBD2
CASSLGLPTEAFF TGCGCCAGCAGCTTGGGACTGCCCACTGAAGCTTTCTTT TRBJ1-1 - TRBV5-1 -
CSAGGLGGQPQHF TGCAGTGCCGGGGGTCTGGGGGGCCAGCCCCAGCATTTT TRBJ1-5 - TRBV20-1 -
CASSLTVDEQFF TGTGCCAGCAGTTTGACGGTTGATGAGCAGTTCTTC TRBJ2-1 - TRBV12-3/TRBV12-4 -
CASSFEVSSYNEQFF TGTGCCAGCAGCTTCGAGGTGAGCTCCTACAATGAGCAGTTCTTC TRBJ2-1 - TRBV7-2 -